This entry features one T cell receptor beta chain sequence. Its antigen remains undetermined. Base qualities are not recorded, but no much larger clone differs from it by a single base. The method behind the library was the immunoSEQ multiplex PCR assay. For the multiplex PCR, a mixture combining 60 forward primers for TCR Vbeta segments and 13 reverse primers for TCR Jbeta segments was used. A multiplex PCR assay on genomic DNA amplified the CDR3 region of rearranged TCR beta genes. Amplified TCR beta libraries were sequenced as 87-base-pair reads on the Illumina HiSeq System. The published analysis was carried out like this. A later analysis tallied around 80 million unique TCR beta chains across the approximately 670 repertoires, and some 10 million of those chains were shared by two or more donors. Raw reads were error-corrected and collapsed into unique sequences by a nearest-neighbor algorithm in which closely related sequences were merged to remove PCR and sequencing errors. CDR3 sequences were aligned to IMGT reference sequences to assign V, D and J gene segments. Each retained sequence needed at least a six-nucleotide match to both a V gene segment and a J gene segment. A rearrangement was called productive if the CDR3 had no stop codons and remained in frame with V and J, and every other rearrangement was called non-productive. CDR3 was defined by IMGT convention, running from the second conserved V-encoded cysteine to the conserved J-encoded phenylalanine. The earlier analysis of 500 to 650 of the donors excluded any sequence lacking an unambiguous match to a single V gene segment. In an earlier analysis of approximately 590 of the donors, a V segment was called functional when productive rearrangements were above 56.7%, and segregating when the standard deviation between donors exceeded 5%. A statistical classification framework was built for diagnosing cytomegalovirus status from the catalog of TCR beta chain sequences. A later analysis assigned V and J genes by comparing TCR nucleotide sequences with IMGT/GENE-DB human TR gene sequences. The TCRdist pipeline was used in a later analysis to assign CDR3 sequences and most-parsimonious VDJ recombination scenarios. In a later analysis, each TCR beta chain was defined by its CDR3 amino acid sequence together with its V-gene family, and reads without a unique V-gene family were excluded. A later analysis removed 550 to 700 highly shared, low-generation-probability nucleotide sequences to deal with suspected cross-contamination and a sequencing artifact. In a later analysis, a clonal expansion index for each public chain was calculated from normalized within-repertoire ranks of inferred template counts. A later analysis computed generation probabilities with a VDJ recombination model fitted to out-of-frame rearrangements, and checked the results against IGoR. In a later analysis, hypergeometric tests were used to score TCR-TCR, TCR-HLA and TCR-CMV co-occurrence, with a repertoire-size bias correction applied to TCR pairs. False discovery rates were estimated in a later analysis by permuting HLA or CMV assignments 20 times. In a later analysis, co-occurring TCRs were grouped using DBSCAN, and TCRdist sequence similarity was added for clustering within HLA-allele-positive subsets. Repertoires with fewer than 30,000 or more than 120,000 public chains were left out of co-occurrence clustering, as were four to six repertoires with anomalous nucleotide sharing. As stored in TCRdb, this immuneACCESS dataset retains in-frame rearrangements with V and J assigned. A fraction of the clones does not appear; measured against another copy, unresolved V genes explain less than half of the discrepancy, and the remainder lacks a known reason. Clone size and the V and J calls come from that table; the DNA yielded D and trimming. Present in this sample are around 100,000 clones, around 61% of which were seen just once. The ten largest make up 2.2% of the sample.

This sample was included in a study of cytomegalovirus exposure and HLA in healthy donors (dated by TCRdb to the late 2010s). For context, the study as a whole: In an earlier analysis of several hundred of the donors, 276 Gb of sequence data and some 100 million unique TCR beta sequences from roughly 190 million T cells were reported. Donor age, sex, ethnicity and CMV serostatus were collected together with the repertoire data. Among over 350 genotyped donors of the cohort, an average of about 240,000 unique TCR beta nucleotide sequences were sequenced per donor, roughly 18% of them non-productive. The number of donors typed differed by locus, with 629-630 for A, B, C, DRB1 and DQB1, more than 500 for DQA1, about 610 for DPA1, and some 440 for DPB1. The aim of the study was to test whether cataloging public T cell receptors could identify signatures of past pathogen exposure. The genetic ancestry cluster associated with self-reported Caucasian donors included about four fifths of the 300 to 400 genotyped donors. Class I and class II HLA loci were covered by the typing at four-digit resolution. Using immunosequencing, the study profiled T cell repertoires from roughly 650 subjects and related those repertoires to cytomegalovirus serostatus. High-throughput TCR immunosequencing, statistical association of individual TCRs with disease status, and machine learning were combined to predict cytomegalovirus infection status. In the later analysis, no new phenotypic data were used to find candidate immune exposures; instead, reliance was placed on TCR beta sequences and their occurrence across donors. An early release covering about 600 HLA-typed donors comprised roughly 300 gigabases of sequencing data and roughly 85 million unique TCR sequences. All discovery cohort repertoires had been generated using a single sequencing platform. Along with the approximately 700-subject first cohort, a separate validation cohort of some 130 different subjects was used. Roughly 5 DR-DQ haplotypes were handled as single units for association and clustering because linkage in the cohort was strong. A later analysis re-analyzed previously published TCR beta repertoires from about 600 donors and added high-resolution HLA genotyping to study TCR occurrence patterns. Genome-wide SNP genotypes for about 65% of the roughly 670 donors were used in a later genetic analysis, which treated that subset as a discovery cohort. To decide whether each TCR beta V gene segment behaved as functional or pseudogenic, an earlier analysis of approximately 600 of the donors relied on high-throughput TCR beta sequencing. On the study overall, not on this receptor specifically: Some IMGT-functional V segments, including TRBV6-2 and TRBV6-3, could not be told apart with the 87-base-pair reads, so those segments were excluded. A later analysis found that most CMV-associated TCR beta chains appeared HLA-restricted, with HLA associations seemingly driven largely by CMV exposure. According to a later analysis, parvovirus B19, influenza, CMV and Epstein-Barr virus appeared linked to several top co-occurrence clusters. In a later genetic analysis, a missense DCLRE1C variant was associated with V-gene and J-gene trimming of TCR beta chains, and the association was replicated in an independent cohort. A group of highly shared sequence variants was considered likely to be a technical artifact of the sequencing pipeline. In the study, about 150 TCR beta chains were listed as associated with cytomegalovirus. When HLA alleles, especially DR and DQ, strongly co-occurred, attributing TCR associations to individual alleles was difficult. HLA typing was unavailable for some donors at each locus, so association tests used only the typed subset. In a later analysis, 15,000 to 20,000 TCR beta sequences were associated with specific HLA alleles at a false discovery rate of 0.05. In a later genetic analysis, fewer N-insertions in productive TCRs were reported among donors in an Asian-associated ancestry cluster than the approximately 670-donor mean. It was suggested by the authors that the approach could potentially be generalized to other disease states and immunological phenotypes. Linkage disequilibrium might explain the correlated functional status among segregating V segments, but an unknown experimental factor could not be ruled out. In a later analysis, HLA-associated TCR beta chains showed more clonal expansion and lower generation probabilities than non-associated chains that were equally common. Presence/absence analyses assumed roughly uniform sequencing depth across donors, an assumption that may not hold. This cohort had only TCR beta chains sequenced, and the lack of alpha or paired-chain data limited which features could be detected. Over 15 rarely observed V segments, including chromosome 9 orphons, were excluded from the earlier analysis of approximately 600 of the donors because counts were too low. CMV serostatus was the only immune exposure information available for the cohort. The classifier was reported to diagnose cytomegalovirus status with high specificity and sensitivity in both the original and validation cohorts. A few of the identified cytomegalovirus-associated TCR beta chains were confirmed in vitro to be specific for cytomegalovirus antigens. In an earlier analysis of some 540 of the donors, most TCR beta V segments appeared in productive rearrangements about 90% or about 30% of the time, broadly matching IMGT annotations. In a later analysis, TCR association rates were found to vary across HLA loci, with the most associated TCRs seen for DRB1 alleles and the fewest for HLA-C alleles. Across donors, most TCR sequences were observed very rarely, whereas some public TCRs were present in many individuals. A further reported finding was that TCR beta sequences accurately predicted the HLA-A and HLA-B alleles for most subjects in the first cohort.

In total, 600 or so healthy bone marrow donors made up the cohort. Cohort members were all nominally healthy when sampled, although unrecorded immune exposures were likely present. The donor was CMV seronegative and was included in the group of a few hundred seronegative cohort members. Each donor provided a peripheral blood sample, and peripheral blood mononuclear cells were used for TCR beta sequencing. The Qiagen DNeasy Blood Extraction Kit was used to extract genomic DNA from the blood cell samples. The trim is 2 bases for V and 3 bases for J, with a gap of 8 bases between the germline ends. Spanning cysteine to phenylalanine, the CDR3 consists of 13 amino acids. Just CDR3 DNA is preserved here, 39 bases in frame from base 1. The germline V gene (reference sequence) specifies GTSNPN as CDR1 and SVGIG as CDR2.

The chain uses TRBV30 and TRBJ2-1; TRBD2 is possibly the D segment (5 matching bases). Sequencing was done on a sample of PBMCs. This receptor was identified in a woman aged 30 to 39 in good health and CMV-seronegative. The CDR3 region has the sequence CAWSHGDYNEQFF. The nucleotide sequence reads TGTGCCTGGAGTCACGGGGACTACAATGAGCAGTTCTTC.